Listed here is a single T cell receptor beta chain. The antigen remains undetermined. Sequencing was performed with immunoSEQ multiplex PCR; in TCRdb, only in-frame clones are kept and a portion is missing. The repertoire holds 120,000 to 150,000 clones, with roughly 87% as singletons. The V end lost 2 bases, the J end lost 3 bases, and 12 bases lay between the germline ends. The germline gives CDR1 SGHRS, CDR2 YFSETQ. This CDR3 contains 14 residues. This entry is derived from a study of cytomegalovirus exposure and HLA in healthy donors. General study points: Cytomegalovirus association was assigned to approximately 160 TCR beta chains.

The TCR originated in a man in his late teens or twenties in good health and CMV-seropositive. The V gene is TRBV5-1, the J gene TRBJ2-7, with D perhaps matching TRBD1 (5 bases). Specimen: PBMCs. Here the CDR3 reads CASSFRVPDYEQYF. The CDR3 nucleotides are TGCGCCAGCAGCTTCAGGGTTCCAGACTACGAGCAGTACTTC.